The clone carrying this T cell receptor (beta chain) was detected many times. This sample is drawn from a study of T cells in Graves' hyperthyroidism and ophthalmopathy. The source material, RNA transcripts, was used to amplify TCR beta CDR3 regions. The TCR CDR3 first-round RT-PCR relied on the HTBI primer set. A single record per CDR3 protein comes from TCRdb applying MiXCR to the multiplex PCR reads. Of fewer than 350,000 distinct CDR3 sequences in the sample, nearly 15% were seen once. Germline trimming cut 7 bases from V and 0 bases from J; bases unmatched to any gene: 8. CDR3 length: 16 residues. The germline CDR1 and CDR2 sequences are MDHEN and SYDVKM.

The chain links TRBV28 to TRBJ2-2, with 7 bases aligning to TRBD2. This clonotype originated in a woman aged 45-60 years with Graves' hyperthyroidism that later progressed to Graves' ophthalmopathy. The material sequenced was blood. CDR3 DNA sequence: TGTGCCAGCACTCCGTGGGCGGGAGCGAACACCGGGGAGCTGTTTTTT. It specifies CASTPWAGANTGELFF.